Presented here are 10 T cell receptor beta chains from one specimen sequenced in a study of shared clonotypes between healthy human individuals. The method was immunoSEQ multiplex PCR; TCRdb's version includes in-frame clones alone and lacks a portion of them. This repertoire shows about 680,000 clones, approximately 79% found once; its top ten account for about 1.8%. Sequenced: memory CD4+ T cells sorted from blood. Documented subset: CD45RA-negative fraction. The receptors here all came from a woman in her twenties or thirties in good health.

The V gene is TRBV6-6, the J gene TRBJ2-2; D may be TRBD1 (6 bases). Trimming shortened V by 11 bases and J by 0 bases, and 13 bases separated the two germline ends. This CDR3 comprises 14 residues. Germline CDR1 reads MNHNY; CDR2 reads SVGAGI (reference sequence). CDR3 DNA: TGTGCCTCCTCCCCAGGGGCGAACACCGGGGAGCTGTTTTTT. It translates to CASSPGANTGELFF.

In this sample, this clone turned up a few times. The J gene is TRBJ2-7, the V gene TRBV6-5, with 7 bases aligning to TRBD2. This CDR3 comprises 11 residues. Germline V gene data show CDR1 as MNHEY and CDR2 as SVGAGI. The CDR3, as DNA: TGTGCAACTAGCGACCTCTACGAGCAGTACTTC. It translates to CATSDLYEQYF.

The J gene is TRBJ1-2, the V gene TRBV18, with D uncertain. Trimming shortened V by 5 bases and J by 4 bases, and 14 bases separated the two germline ends. Germline CDR1 reads KGHSH; CDR2 reads LQKENI. The CDR3 is 14 amino acids. Here the CDR3 DNA reads TGTGCCAGCTCAGGGCAGGCCCCGGGCTATGGCTACACCTTC. This gives the protein CASSGQAPGYGYTF.

The chain links TRBV5-1 to TRBJ1-2; D call uncertain. The germline V gene has CDR1 SGHRS and CDR2 YFSETQ. This CDR3 is built from 14 residues. Trimming took off 0 bases at V and 3 bases at J, with 9 bases between the two ends. In DNA, the CDR3 is TGCGCCAGCAGCTTGGGAGCAGGCTACTATGGCTACACCTTC. Translated, it gives CASSLGAGYYGYTF.

This chain joins TRBV5-1 and TRBJ1-2; 7 bases fit TRBD1. Germline V CDR1 and CDR2: SGHRS, YFSETQ. This CDR3 has 13 residues. The trim removed 4 bases at V and 8 bases at J, leaving 8 bases unmatched. The CDR3 here is CASSPTGRDGYTF. Written as DNA, the CDR3 is TGCGCCAGCAGCCCGACAGGGCGGGACGGCTACACCTTC.

This clone showed up just a few times. The chain couples TRBV6-1 to TRBJ1-2, with D perhaps matching TRBD1 (6 bases). Trimming cost V 2 bases and J 8 bases, with 12 bases left between them. CDR3 length: 13 amino acids. The germline V gene has CDR1 MNHNS and CDR2 SASEGT. Here the CDR3 reads CASSERGVQGYTF. The DNA for the CDR3 is TGTGCCAGCAGTGAAAGGGGGGTCCAGGGCTACACCTTC.

The V gene is TRBV2, the J gene TRBJ1-5; D remains unclear. This CDR3 is built from 11 residues. Germline loops: CDR1 SNHLY, CDR2 FYNNEI. Trimming removed 6 bases at V and 3 bases at J, with 3 bases between. This chain's CDR3 is CASRINQPQHF. The CDR3, as DNA: TGTGCCAGCAGAATCAATCAGCCCCAGCATTTT.

The CDR3 sequence is CASSYSGGGRTDTQYF. CDR3 in DNA: TGTGCCAGCAGTTACTCGGGCGGCGGGAGAACAGATACGCAGTATTTT. The genes are TRBV6-6 and TRBJ2-3; 7 nucleotides align to TRBD2. Trimming cost V 0 bases and J 3 bases; bases outside gene matches: 6. Germline CDR1 is MNHNY and CDR2 is SVGAGI (reference sequence). The CDR3 spans 16 residues.

V usage is TRBV2 and J usage is TRBJ2-7; D not certain. The CDR3 consists of 15 residues. The germline V gene encodes CDR1 SNHLY and CDR2 FYNNEI. Trimming removed 5 bases from V and 0 bases from J, with 14 bases in between. CDR3 loop: CASSSTKQSSYEQYF. Here the CDR3 DNA reads TGTGCCAGCAGTTCTACTAAGCAGAGCTCCTACGAGCAGTACTTC.

This sequence joins TRBV6-6 and TRBJ2-3; D possibly matches TRBD1 or TRBD2 (5 bases each). V was pared by 6 bases and J by 4 bases, with 14 bases between. Germline V lookup: CDR1 MNHNY, CDR2 SVGAGI (reference sequence). The CDR3 is 14 residues long. In nucleotides, the CDR3 is TGTGCCAGCAGCCGGGACCTGATCGCAGATACGCAGTATTTT. Protein: CASSRDLIADTQYF.